This TCR beta chain was recovered during a study of T-cell reconstitution after alpha-beta-depleted transplantation in children listed by TCRdb under 2016. The study in broad terms: T-cell immune reconstitution after TCRalphabeta/CD19-depleted allogeneic hematopoietic cell transplantation in children was quantitatively tracked in the study by means of TCR repertoire profiling.

Here is what the overall study found, with its caveats: In some patients, the high TCRbeta diversity seen at day 60 was put down to recipient T cells and intrathymic progenitors that had survived conditioning. Hyperexpanded clone frequencies declined over subsequent months; after one year, T-cell counts and TCRbeta diversity were mostly attributed to newly produced T cells. About two months after transplant, the apparently early recovery of alphabetaT-cell counts reportedly depended on just several hundred clones that had expanded rapidly and came from non-depleted graft cells.

What this sample's treatment or condition label stands for: allogeneic hematopoietic cell transplantation with graft depleted of TCRalphabeta T cells and CD19 B cells. The transplant recipients were children given TCRalphabeta/CD19-depleted allogeneic hematopoietic cell grafts. V is pared back by 3 bases and J by 6 bases, with 14 bases lying between the germline termini. CDR1 LGHNA and CDR2 YSLEER were looked up in the germline V gene. There are 14 amino acids in the CDR3, from cysteine to phenylalanine inclusive. The only DNA kept is the CDR3, 42 bases in frame from the first base. This clonotype was recorded many times. It lacks a known antigen. The input lacks base qualities; no much larger clone sits a single base away. Receptor amplification or capture employed PCR. Sequencing used an Illumina HiSeq 2500. TCR libraries were prepared with molecular barcoding, using unique molecular identifiers to normalize TCRbeta repertoire quantification. Using fastp at Q25 and MiXCR, TCRdb reprocessed the public reads and kept productive beta chains. Each entry is one CDR3 protein sequence, shown with its most common DNA and genes. Counted in this sample were around 450,000 distinct CDR3 sequences; roughly 10% of them appeared once. The top ten hold 2% of the sample.

Here the sequenced sample was PBMCs, taken before TCRalphabeta/CD19-depleted stem cell transplant. This sequence uses TRBV4-3 and TRBJ2-5, with no D gene named confidently. This clonotype was obtained from a child aged 2-9 years with inherited bone marrow failure, due to receive a stem cell transplant. CDR3 sequence: CASSQSPGVKTQYF. The DNA sequence reads TGCGCCAGCAGCCAGTCGCCCGGCGTGAAGACCCAGTACTTC.